The 28 T cell receptor beta chains below were found in one sample sequenced in a study of T cell responses to AZD1222 COVID-19 vaccine. This table comes from immunoSEQ multiplex PCR, and its TCRdb copy is limited to in-frame clones, with some not included. The sample includes roughly 150,000 clones, over 80% of them seen just once. Here the sequenced sample was peripheral blood, taken on day 0 of AZD1222 vaccination. The receptors originated from an adult in good health.

V and J are TRBV21-1 and TRBJ1-5; the listed D gene, TRBD1, was not tested against the DNA. TRBV21-1 is reported as a pseudogene. The CDR3 is made up of 19 amino acids. The CDR3 nucleotides read TGTGCCAGCAGCGCGGAGCAAGTGAGGGTAGGACAGCGAATTCAGCCCCAGCATTTT. Its protein is CASSAEQVRVGQRIQPQHF.

The genes are TRBV5-4 and TRBJ1-1; possibly TRBD1 for D (5 bases). The germline V gene encodes CDR1 SGHNT and CDR2 YYREEE (reference sequence). V lost 2 bases and J 2 bases, leaving 13 bases between the germline ends. The CDR3 covers 15 residues. The CDR3 spells CASSFNPTVNTEAFF. The CDR3 nucleotides read TGTGCCAGCAGCTTTAATCCGACAGTAAACACTGAAGCTTTCTTT.

The chain joins TRBV29-1 to TRBJ1-2, with D perhaps matching TRBD1 (5 bases). CDR1 and CDR2 from the germline V gene are SQVTM and ANQGSEA. The CDR3 totals 13 residues. Trimming took 4 bases from V and 2 from J, leaving 11 bases between them. CDR3 coding DNA: TGCAGCGTTGTCCACGGGGGGAACTATGGCTACACCTTC. Its protein is CSVVHGGNYGYTF.

The genes are TRBV21-1 and TRBJ1-2; the table's D call, TRBD1, was not checked against the DNA. TRBV21-1 is designated a pseudogene. This CDR3 comprises 15 residues. The CDR3 loop is CASTSEGDRGGGYTF. CDR3 nucleotide sequence: TGTGCCAGCACCTCAGAAGGGGACAGGGGAGGCGGCTACACCTTC.

The chain carries TRBV27 and TRBJ2-7; tentatively, D is TRBD2 (7 bases). V was shortened by 2 bases and J by 4 bases, with 15 bases between the two germline ends. The CDR3 spans 15 residues. The germline V gene encodes CDR1 MNHEY and CDR2 SMNVEV (reference sequence). CDR3 amino acids: CASSLGAGRGYEQYF. CDR3 sequence (DNA): TGTGCCAGCAGTTTAGGAGCAGGGAGGGGGTACGAGCAGTACTTC.

This sequence joins TRBV6-1 and TRBJ2-7; TRBD2 matches 8 bases. The germline gives CDR1 MNHNS, CDR2 SASEGT. Trimming at V came to 2 bases and at J to 2 bases, leaving 11 bases not matched to a gene. The CDR3 totals 17 residues. The CDR3 nucleotides read TGTGCCAGCAGTGAAAAGGACGGGAGGGCCTCCGCCTACGAGCAGTACTTC. Its protein is CASSEKDGRASAYEQYF.

V gene TRBV5-8 combines with J gene TRBJ1-5, with 9 positions matching TRBD1. The CDR3 sequence is 17 residues long. V shed 4 bases and J 1 base; nucleotides not matched to a gene: 9. Germline lookup yields CDR1 SGHTS and CDR2 YDEGEE. The CDR3 coding sequence is TGTGCCAGCAGCCAATTCCGACAGGGGGGAAGCAATCAGCCCCAGCATTTT. Translation gives CASSQFRQGGSNQPQHF.

This clone showed up just a few times. The rearrangement links TRBV6-6 to TRBJ2-2; a weak D match, TRBD1 (6 bases). The V gene lost 8 bases and the J gene lost 3 bases, with 28 bases spanning the gap. The germline CDR1 and CDR2 sequences are MNHNY and SVGAGI (reference sequence). The CDR3 consists of 19 residues. The CDR3: CASRLITGRPSTDTGELFF. DNA of the CDR3: TGTGCCAGCCGTCTTATAACAGGGCGCCCTTCGACCGACACCGGGGAGCTGTTTTTT.

V usage is TRBV28 and J usage is TRBJ2-5; either TRBD1 or TRBD2 may fit D (5 bases each). The CDR3 is 11 amino acids. The V and J ends lost 11 bases and 5 bases respectively, with 12 bases between them. Germline lookup yields CDR1 MDHEN and CDR2 SYDVKM. Here the CDR3 reads CARGVRETQYF. The CDR3 DNA reads as TGTGCCCGAGGGGTCCGGGAGACCCAGTACTTC.

The rearrangement uses TRBV27 and TRBJ2-2; 7 bases are a match to TRBD2. V shed 1 base and J 7 bases; nucleotides not matched to a gene: 6. This CDR3 region has 15 residues. Germline V gene sequence: CDR1 MNHEY, CDR2 SMNVEV (reference sequence). CDR3 in DNA: TGTGCCAGCAGTTTATTGGCGGGAGTTGTCGGGGAGCTGTTTTTT. Its protein product is CASSLLAGVVGELFF.

J is TRBJ1-1 and V is TRBV19; no definite D call. Germline CDR1 and CDR2: LNHDA and SQIVND (reference sequence). The CDR3 spans 11 residues. Trimming stripped 8 bases from V and 1 base from J, with 5 bases between. The CDR3 coding sequence is TGTGCCAGTGAGGGGAACACTGAAGCTTTCTTT. It translates to CASEGNTEAFF.

V is TRBV21-1 and J is TRBJ2-7. TRBV21-1 is a pseudogene. There are 12 residues in the CDR3. In DNA form, the CDR3 reads TGTGCCAGCAGCGGTGGGACCTACGAGCAGTACTTC. Its protein product is CASSGGTYEQYF.

The chain is built from TRBV7-2 and TRBJ2-5; D is unclear. The germline CDR1 and CDR2 sequences are SGHTA and FQGNSA. This CDR3 comprises 15 residues. Trimming cost V 1 base and J 5 bases, with 14 bases left between them. The CDR3 DNA sequence: TGTGCCAGCAGCTTAGATGGCAGCCCCCCGGAGACCCAGTACTTC. Amino acids: CASSLDGSPPETQYF.

The rearrangement links TRBV6-4 to TRBJ1-5, with 7 bases aligning to TRBD1. This CDR3 is 13 amino acids long. The J segment lost 4 bases and the V segment lost 5 bases, leaving 2 bases of the junction unmatched. Looked up from germline, CDR1 is MRHNA and CDR2 is SNTAGT. CDR3 DNA sequence: TGTGCCAGCAGTTTGACAGGGAATCAGCCCCAGCATTTT. Translation: CASSLTGNQPQHF.

This clone was counted a few times. The chain couples TRBV27 to TRBJ1-3, with TRBD1 identical over 8 bases. CDR3 size: 16 residues. The junction had 9 bases not matched to a gene; V was cut back by 0 bases and J by 8 bases. Germline values: CDR1 MNHEY, CDR2 SMNVEV (reference sequence). In DNA, the CDR3 is TGTGCCAGCAGTTTATCGGGAGCAGGGGGCAGGGACACCATATATTTT. Translating it yields CASSLSGAGGRDTIYF.

V usage is TRBV27 and J usage is TRBJ1-2; TRBD1 might be the D (5 bases). CDR1 and CDR2 (germline): MNHEY, SMNVEV (reference sequence). The CDR3 spans 15 residues. V was cut by 3 bases and J by 0 bases, with 11 bases left in between. The CDR3 region has the DNA TGTGCCAGCAGTTTGGGTGGGGACCCTAACTATGGCTACACCTTC. It codes for CASSLGGDPNYGYTF.

For this clone: One end of the junction does not line up with germline, which may come from a read error. The rearrangement links TRBV7-9 to TRBJ1-2; no clear D gene. Germline assignment: CDR1 SEHNR and CDR2 FQNEAQ (reference sequence). The CDR3 has 14 residues. CDR3 sequence (DNA): TGTGCCAGCAGCCTAGCAGGACGCCACTATGGCTACACCTTC. This sequence encodes CASSLAGRHYGYTF. The entire variable domain, with the rest obtained from reference TRBV7-9 and TRBJ1-2, is as follows: DTGVSQNPRHKITKRGQNVTFRCDPISEHNRLYWYRQTLGQGPEFLTYFQNEAQLEKSRLLSDRFSAERPKGSFSTLEIQRTEQGDSAMYLCASSLAGRHYGYTFGSGTRLTVV.

The CDR3 sequence: CASSQDNVGGLYGYTF. CDR3 in DNA: TGTGCCAGCAGCCAAGACAACGTAGGGGGACTGTATGGCTACACCTTC. The chain couples TRBV3-1 (or the pseudogene TRBV3-2) to TRBJ1-2; maybe TRBD1 (6 bases). V lost 0 bases and J lost 5, with 16 bases in between. In germline, CDR1 is LGHDT, CDR2 YNNKEL (reference sequence). The CDR3 totals 16 residues.

The chain couples TRBV27 to TRBJ1-1, with TRBD1 identical over 7 bases. This CDR3 region has 13 residues. Trimming cost V 11 bases and J 0 bases; bases outside gene matches: 6. Germline CDR1 MNHEY, CDR2 SMNVEV (reference sequence). Written as DNA, the CDR3 is TGTGCCTCCCGGACAGGAGTGAACACTGAAGCTTTCTTT. Protein: CASRTGVNTEAFF.

The rearrangement links TRBV11-2 to TRBJ2-1, with TRBD2 matching 8 bases. Germline CDR1 reads SGHAT; CDR2 reads FQNNGV. V gave up 3 bases and J gave up 6 bases; unmatched junction bases: 7. The CDR3 has 15 amino acids. The CDR3 DNA reads as TGTGCCAGCAGCTTTGTAGCGGGGTTGGCCAATGAGCAGTTCTTC. Its translation: CASSFVAGLANEQFF.

This clone was observed once. This chain joins TRBV6-5 and TRBJ2-7; no definite D call. Deletions cut 2 bases from V and 7 bases from J, with 6 bases between. The CDR3 contains 11 residues. Germline lookup yields CDR1 MNHEY and CDR2 SVGAGI. CDR3 nucleotides: TGTGCCAGCAGTTACCTCGGGGAGCAGTACTTC. Translated, it gives CASSYLGEQYF.

The chain uses TRBV4-3 and TRBJ2-2; D is unclear. Germline V gene data show CDR1 as LGHNA and CDR2 as YSLEER. V was clipped by 1 base and J by 5 bases, with 5 bases between them. CDR3 length: 13 amino acids. CDR3 sequence reads: CASSQVGTGELFF. The CDR3 coding sequence is TGCGCCAGCAGCCAAGTCGGAACCGGGGAGCTGTTTTTT.

A word on this clone: Germline is not matched at one junction end, which may reflect a read error. The chain combines TRBV7-7 with TRBJ2-7; unclear D gene. Germline loops: CDR1 SSHAT, CDR2 FNYEAQ (reference sequence). The CDR3 has 12 residues. The CDR3 bases are TGTGCTAGCAGCTTAGACGGGCTCGAGCAGTACTTC. This encodes CASSLDGLEQYF.

The chain couples TRBV13 to TRBJ1-6; possible D gene TRBD1, 5 bases. V gave up 0 bases and J gave up 7 bases, with 10 bases separating them. Germline values: CDR1 PRHDT, CDR2 FYEKMQ (reference sequence). CDR3 length: 15 amino acids. CDR3 protein: CASSLGGPSNSPLHF. As DNA, the CDR3 is TGTGCCAGCAGCTTAGGGGGGCCCTCGAATTCACCCCTCCACTTT. Together with reference TRBV13 and TRBJ1-6, the CDR3 gives the full variable domain: AAGVIQSPRHLIKEKRETATLKCYPIPRHDTVYWYQQGPGQDPQFLISFYEKMQSDKGSIPDRFSAQQFSDYHSELNMSSLELGDSALYFCASSLGGPSNSPLHFGNGTRLTVT.

This chain uses TRBV4-1 with TRBJ1-1, with D possibly matching TRBD1 (5 bases). Trimming removed 1 base at V and 8 bases at J, with 14 bases between. This CDR3 comprises 14 residues. Germline V gene sequence: CDR1 MGHRA, CDR2 YSYEKL. The CDR3 DNA follows: TGCGCCAGCAGCCAAGTTACACAGGCCCAAGAAGCTTTCTTT. Translated: CASSQVTQAQEAFF.

The V and J genes are TRBV7-9 and TRBJ2-1; D gene uncertain. The CDR3 spans 11 residues. The germline V gene has CDR1 SEHNR and CDR2 FQNEAQ (reference sequence). V was pared by 5 bases and J by 10 bases, with 9 bases between. The DNA of the CDR3 is TGTGCCAGCAGCCTCGGACCCGAGCAGTTCTTC. This codes for CASSLGPEQFF.

The V call is TRBV6-2 or TRBV6-3, the J call TRBJ2-5; D not certain. CDR3 length equals 13 residues. V shed 3 bases and J shed 5 bases, with 10 bases lying between them. Germline V gene data show CDR1 as MNHEY and CDR2 as SVGEGT. This CDR3 reads CASSYGLLETQYF. In DNA, the CDR3 is TGTGCCAGCAGTTATGGCCTGTTGGAGACCCAGTACTTC.

Points on this clone: One junction end does not reproduce the germline sequence, and a read error may be involved. The genes are TRBV6-5 and TRBJ2-6; D gene unclear. CDR1 is MNHEY and CDR2 is SVGAGI in the germline V gene. CDR3 length: 12 residues. The CDR3 sequence: CVGSSGANVLTF. For the CDR3, the DNA is TGCGTTGGAAGCTCTGGGGCCAACGTCCTGACTTTC.